Below, 5 T cell receptor beta chains from the same sample are listed, as sequenced in a study of cytomegalovirus exposure and HLA in healthy donors. Using immunoSEQ multiplex PCR, the repertoire was profiled, and TCRdb retains in-frame clones only, with some absent. The table has roughly 130,000 clones, about nine tenths seen once. The sample consisted of PBMCs. All receptors come from a man aged 25 to 45 in good health and CMV-seronegative.

This chain joins TRBV2 and TRBJ1-4; the match to TRBD1 covers 9 bases. V shed 7 bases and J 8 bases; nucleotides not matched to a gene: 8. CDR3 length: 14 amino acids. Germline CDR1 SNHLY, CDR2 FYNNEI. CDR3 sequence reads: CASINRGRPEKLFF. CDR3 DNA: TGTGCCAGCATTAACAGGGGGCGCCCGGAAAAACTGTTTTTT.

This chain joins TRBV15 and TRBJ1-5; no clear D. The CDR3 is 15 amino acids. Germline CDR1 is LNHNV and CDR2 is YYDKDF (reference sequence). V lost 6 bases, J lost 0 bases, and 12 bases lay in between. The chain's CDR3 is CATRLNTLSNQPQHF. The CDR3 DNA sequence: TGTGCCACCAGGCTAAATACCCTTAGCAATCAGCCCCAGCATTTT.

The genes are TRBV6-4 and TRBJ2-4, with D maybe TRBD1 (5 bases). CDR3 length: 15 amino acids. Germline values: CDR1 MRHNA, CDR2 SNTAGT. The V end was cut by 7 bases, the J end by 1 base, with 14 bases between. The CDR3 bases are TGTGCCAGCACCTACCAGGGTTCGGCCAAAAACATTCAGTACTTC. It translates to CASTYQGSAKNIQYF.

V and J are TRBV7-9 and TRBJ2-5, with D perhaps matching TRBD1 (6 bases). Germline V gene data show CDR1 as SEHNR and CDR2 as FQNEAQ (reference sequence). Trimming removed 7 bases from V and 4 bases from J, with 19 bases in between. The CDR3 sequence is 15 residues long. As DNA, the CDR3 is TGTGCCAGCACCCTCACTGGGGGCGGGTCAGAGACCCAGTACTTC. Its protein product is CASTLTGGGSETQYF. Combining the CDR3 with reference TRBV7-9 and TRBJ2-5 gives the whole variable domain DTGVSQNPRHKITKRGQNVTFRCDPISEHNRLYWYRQTLGQGPEFLTYFQNEAQLEKSRLLSDRFSAERPKGSFSTLEIQRTEQGDSAMYLCASTLTGGGSETQYFGPGTRLLVL.

This chain joins TRBV7-2 and TRBJ2-2; TRBD1 aligns across 9 bases. Germline values: CDR1 SGHTA, CDR2 FQGNSA. The CDR3 loop spans 16 amino acids. V was clipped by 4 bases and J by 7 bases; unmatched bases: 10. The CDR3 sequence: CASSYGQGIDGGELFF. CDR3 bases: TGTGCCAGCAGCTACGGACAGGGGATCGATGGCGGGGAGCTGTTTTTT.